These T cell receptor beta chains were read from a single sample in a study of CD8 T cells in ankylosing spondylitis. TCRdb analysed the 5' RACE reads with MiXCR anew, one entry per CDR3 protein. The sample yields fewer than 550,000 distinct CDR3 sequences, roughly 5% seen once. The sample taken for sequencing was blood, either unsorted or a sorted T cell fraction (not recorded which). Receptor source: a male donor with ankylosing spondylitis. Both conserved end residues are part of each CDR3. Part of the rows lack a size; the others show once, few, many or a class for expanded clones.

many	TRBV6-2/TRBV6-3	11	TRBJ1-5	CASSYPPIQHF
many	TRBV27	18	TRBJ2-2	CASSFKLAGGPRTGELFF
many	TRBV10-3	14	TRBJ1-5	CAISGGASNQPQHF
many	TRBV20-1	12	TRBJ1-4	CSARDRGGKLFF
many	TRBV3-1	16	TRBJ2-3	CASSQGGTYPTDTQYF
many	TRBV4-3	14	TRBJ2-4	CASSYRGLKNIQYF
many	TRBV20-1	14	TRBJ2-2	CSARATTNTGELFF
many	TRBV20-1	12	TRBJ1-2	CSADSPYYGYTF
many	TRBV10-3	14	TRBJ1-1	CAISEGQRDTEAFF
many	TRBV5-4	15	TRBJ1-1	CASSKQGAGNTEAFF
many	TRBV29-1	13	TRBJ2-3	CSVEARGADTQYF
.	TRBV5-1	13	TRBJ2-7	CASRDRAGYEQYF
many	TRBV4-3	16	TRBJ1-2	CASSQASALGNYGYTF
many	TRBV7-2	13	TRBJ1-1	CASSFPTTRWAFF
many	TRBV20-1	13	TRBJ1-2	CSAFSPGQQGYTF
many	TRBV9	15	TRBJ2-2	CASSVAPTNTGELFF
.	TRBV7-9	12	TRBJ2-7	CASSWGGGEQYF
.	TRBV5-5	14	TRBJ2-3	CASSLGLGMDTQYF
many	TRBV20-1	13	TRBJ2-5	CSASLTDQETQYF
many	TRBV12-3/TRBV12-4	13	TRBJ2-3	CASSGTTADTQYF
few	TRBV4-1	15	TRBJ1-5	CASSQGQVPNQPQHF
many	TRBV6-1	13	TRBJ2-7	CATSRGGSYEQYF
.	TRBV20-1	15	TRBJ1-1	CSARDFRTGNTEAFF
few	TRBV21-1	16	TRBJ2-3	CASSTIAGGPGDTQYF
many	TRBV27	14	TRBJ2-7	CASSWTGGSYEQYF
many	TRBV12-3/TRBV12-4	15	TRBJ1-5	CASSSKQGSGQPQHF
many	TRBV29-1	16	TRBJ2-1	CSVLFGTASSYNEQFF
many	TRBV7-2	15	TRBJ2-1	CASSLASPRGNEQFF
many	TRBV28	16	TRBJ2-1	CASSLLRTEGYNEQFF
.	TRBV5-1	13	TRBJ2-7	CASSVDSLYEQYF
many	TRBV29-1	14	TRBJ1-2	CSVGSTANRYGYTF
many	TRBV12-3/TRBV12-4	13	TRBJ2-7	CASLSNLFGEQYF
few	TRBV5-1	15	TRBJ2-7	CASSLAASGSYEQYF
many	TRBV4-3	17	TRBJ2-6	CASSQDAGALGANVLTF
.	TRBV28	12	TRBJ2-1	CATNREGNEQFF
many	TRBV5-1	15	TRBJ2-7	CASSLVGSLPYEQYF
few	TRBV5-1	16	TRBJ2-1	CASSLDGSGTYNEQFF
.	TRBV6-2/TRBV6-3	15	TRBJ1-5	CASNKGVQSNQPQHF
.	TRBV11-3	15	TRBJ1-5	CASSLEVIRAKPQHF
many	TRBV5-6	14	TRBJ1-2	CASSGTGRTYGYTF
many	TRBV5-5	12	TRBJ1-2	CASSLDPYGCAF
many	TRBV5-1	16	TRBJ1-1	CASSGVGSLHLTEAFF
many	TRBV6-2/TRBV6-3	16	TRBJ2-2	CASSLGQEKNTGELFF
.	TRBV28	14	TRBJ2-7	CASSPGRSCYEQYF
many	TRBV9	13	TRBJ1-2	CASSTGGVYGYTF
few	TRBV7-2	14	TRBJ2-5	CASSLMRLRETQYF
many	TRBV20-1	12	TRBJ2-7	CSPSRSGYEQYF
many	TRBV7-8	16	TRBJ2-1	CASSSTTASSYNEQFF
many	TRBV5-4	15	TRBJ2-3	CASSLDLKGTDTQYF
many	TRBV12-3/TRBV12-4	14	TRBJ2-1	CASSFGPQGFEQFF
.	TRBV18	14	TRBJ2-1	CASSLKTAYNEQFF
many	TRBV10-3	14	TRBJ1-2	CAISGQGPIYGYTF
many	TRBV27	14	TRBJ1-2	CASSVNGGVYGYTF